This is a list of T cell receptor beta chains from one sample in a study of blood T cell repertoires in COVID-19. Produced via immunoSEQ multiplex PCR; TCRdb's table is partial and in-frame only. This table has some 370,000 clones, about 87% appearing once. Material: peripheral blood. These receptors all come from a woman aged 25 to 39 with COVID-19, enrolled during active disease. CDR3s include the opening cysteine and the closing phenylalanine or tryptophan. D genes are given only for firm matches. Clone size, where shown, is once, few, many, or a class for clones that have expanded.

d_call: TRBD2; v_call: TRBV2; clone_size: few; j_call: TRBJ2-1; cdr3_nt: TGTGCCAGCAGTGAAGACGGCGGGAGGGCCGGCGATGAGCAGTTCTTC; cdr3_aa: CASSEDGGRAGDEQFF
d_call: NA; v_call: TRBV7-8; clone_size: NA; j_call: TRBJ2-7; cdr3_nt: TGTGCCAGCAGAAATTCGGGGAGCTACGAGCAGTACTTC; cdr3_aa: CASRNSGSYEQYF
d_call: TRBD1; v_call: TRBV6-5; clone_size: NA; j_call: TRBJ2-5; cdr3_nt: TGTGCCAGCAGGCCACCAGGGGGCGCAGAAGAGACCCAGTACTTC; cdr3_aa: CASRPPGGAEETQYF
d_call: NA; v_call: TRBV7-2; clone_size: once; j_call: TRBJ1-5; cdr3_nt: TGTGCCAGCAGCTTAGCAGGGGACAATCAGCCCCAGCATTTT; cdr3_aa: CASSLAGDNQPQHF
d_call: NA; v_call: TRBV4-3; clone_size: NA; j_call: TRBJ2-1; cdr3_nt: TGCGCCAGCAGCCCCGGCGTGAGGGTCCTAGGACGGTACAATGAGCAGTTCTTC; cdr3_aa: CASSPGVRVLGRYNEQFF
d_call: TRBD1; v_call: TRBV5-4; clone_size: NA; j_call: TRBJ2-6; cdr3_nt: TGTGCCAGCAGGGGAACAGGGGCCGGGGCCAACGTCCTGACTTTC; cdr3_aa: CASRGTGAGANVLTF
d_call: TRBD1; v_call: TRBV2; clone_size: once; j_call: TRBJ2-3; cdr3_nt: TGTGCCAGCATCTGGGACAGGGAGACAGATACGCAGTATTTT; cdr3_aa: CASIWDRETDTQYF
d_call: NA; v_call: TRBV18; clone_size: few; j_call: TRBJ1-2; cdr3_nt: TGTGCCAGCTCACCGGTGGGGACAACCTTTAACTATGGCTACACCTTC; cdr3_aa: CASSPVGTTFNYGYTF
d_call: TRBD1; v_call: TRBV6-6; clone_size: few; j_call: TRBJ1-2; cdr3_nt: TGTGCCAGCATACAACAGGGGCGGGGTGGCTACACCTTC; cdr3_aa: CASIQQGRGGYTF
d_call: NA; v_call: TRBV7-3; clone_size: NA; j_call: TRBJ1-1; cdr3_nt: TGTGCCAGCAGCCTGGCAGGGTACACTGAAGCTTTCTTT; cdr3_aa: CASSLAGYTEAFF
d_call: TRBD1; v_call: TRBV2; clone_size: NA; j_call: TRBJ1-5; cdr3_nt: TGTGCCAGCATAGGGACAGGGAGTAATCAGCCCCAGCATTTT; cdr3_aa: CASIGTGSNQPQHF
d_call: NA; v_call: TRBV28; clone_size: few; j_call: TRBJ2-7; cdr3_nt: TGTGCCAGCCCTCGGGGTTACGAGCAGTACTTC; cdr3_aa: CASPRGYEQYF
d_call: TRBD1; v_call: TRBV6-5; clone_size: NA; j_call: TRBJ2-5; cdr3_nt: TGTGCCAGTACCTGGGACAGGGAAGAGACCCAGTACTTC; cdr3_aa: CASTWDREETQYF
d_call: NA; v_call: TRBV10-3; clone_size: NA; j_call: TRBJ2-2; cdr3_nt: TGTGCCATCAGTGGCGGTAACCCTACGAACACCGGGGAGCTGTTTTTT; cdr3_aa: CAISGGNPTNTGELFF
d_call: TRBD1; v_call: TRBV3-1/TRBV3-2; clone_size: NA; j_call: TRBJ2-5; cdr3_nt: TGTGCCAGCAGCCAGCCGGACAGGATCCAAGAGACCCAGTACTTC; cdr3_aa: CASSQPDRIQETQYF
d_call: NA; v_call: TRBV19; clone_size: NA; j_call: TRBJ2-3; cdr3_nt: TGTGCCAGTAGTATAAGTACCCACAATACGCAGTATTTT; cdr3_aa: CASSISTHNTQYF
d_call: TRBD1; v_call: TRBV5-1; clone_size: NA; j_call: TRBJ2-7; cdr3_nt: TGCGCCAGCAGCTTGATGACAGGGCGGGAGCAGTACTTC; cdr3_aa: CASSLMTGREQYF
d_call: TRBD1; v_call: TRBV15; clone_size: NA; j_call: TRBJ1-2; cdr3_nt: TGTGCCACCAGCAGAGATCGACCTACAGGGGGCGGCTATGGCTACACCTTC; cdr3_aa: CATSRDRPTGGGYGYTF
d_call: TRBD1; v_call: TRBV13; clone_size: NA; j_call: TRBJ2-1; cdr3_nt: TGTGCCAGCAGCTTCCAGACAGGGGCTTTGGGTGAGCAGTTCTTC; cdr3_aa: CASSFQTGALGEQFF
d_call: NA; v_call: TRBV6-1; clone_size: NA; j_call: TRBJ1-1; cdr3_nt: TGTGCCAGCAGTGAAGACACCTTTAACACTGAAGCTTTCTTT; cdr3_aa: CASSEDTFNTEAFF
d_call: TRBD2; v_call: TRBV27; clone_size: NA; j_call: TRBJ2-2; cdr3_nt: TGTGCCAGCAGTTCCCGCGGACTAGTCAGGGAGACCGGGGAGCTGTTTTTT; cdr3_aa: CASSSRGLVRETGELFF
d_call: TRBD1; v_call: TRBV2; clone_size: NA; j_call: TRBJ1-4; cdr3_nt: TGTGCCAGCAGCGGACAGGGCGGTGAAAAACTGTTTTTT; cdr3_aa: CASSGQGGEKLFF
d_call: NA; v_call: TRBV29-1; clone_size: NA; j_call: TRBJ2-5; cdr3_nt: TGCAGCGCTGGGCCTCCCGGGGGTGAGACCCAGTACTTC; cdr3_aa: CSAGPPGGETQYF